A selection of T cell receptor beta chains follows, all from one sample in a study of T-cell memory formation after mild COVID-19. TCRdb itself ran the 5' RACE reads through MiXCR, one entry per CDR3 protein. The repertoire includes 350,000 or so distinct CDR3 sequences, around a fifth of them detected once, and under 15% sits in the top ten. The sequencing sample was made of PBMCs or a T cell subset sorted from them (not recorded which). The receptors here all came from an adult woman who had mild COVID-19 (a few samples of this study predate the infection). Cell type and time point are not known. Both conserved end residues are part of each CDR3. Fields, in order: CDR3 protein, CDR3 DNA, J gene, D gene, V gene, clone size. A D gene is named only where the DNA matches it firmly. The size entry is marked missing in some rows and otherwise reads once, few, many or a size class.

CDR3: CASSSPTYRTDTQYF
DNA: TGTGCCAGCAGCTCCCCGACTTACCGTACAGATACGCAGTATTTT
J: TRBJ2-3
D: NA
V: TRBV7-2
size: NA

CDR3: CASSLSGGYGYTF
DNA: TGTGCCAGCAGTTTGTCCGGGGGCTATGGCTACACCTTC
J: TRBJ1-2
D: NA
V: TRBV12-3/TRBV12-4
size: many

CDR3: CASSLSLSQRVPNEQFF
DNA: TGTGCCAGCAGTTTATCGTTATCTCAAAGGGTTCCCAATGAGCAGTTCTTC
J: TRBJ2-1
D: NA
V: TRBV12-3/TRBV12-4
size: NA

CDR3: CSARTPGTSGSTDTQYF
DNA: TGCAGTGCTAGAACCCCCGGGACTAGCGGGAGTACCGATACGCAGTATTTT
J: TRBJ2-3
D: TRBD2
V: TRBV20-1
size: many

CDR3: CASSFSGSPGYTF
DNA: TGTGCCAGCAGTTTCTCAGGGAGCCCTGGCTACACCTTC
J: TRBJ1-2
D: NA
V: TRBV27
size: few

CDR3: CASKKGLAGVGETQYF
DNA: TGTGCCAGCAAGAAAGGACTAGCGGGAGTAGGAGAGACCCAGTACTTC
J: TRBJ2-5
D: TRBD2
V: TRBV2
size: NA

CDR3: CSASDGTSAGELFF
DNA: TGCAGTGCTAGTGACGGGACTAGCGCCGGGGAGCTGTTTTTT
J: TRBJ2-2
D: TRBD2
V: TRBV20-1
size: NA

CDR3: CSVEARGVYGYTF
DNA: TGCAGCGTTGAGGCGAGGGGGGTTTATGGCTACACCTTC
J: TRBJ1-2
D: NA
V: TRBV29-1
size: NA

CDR3: CASSLRTAGHNEQFF
DNA: TGTGCCAGCAGTTTAAGGACGGCGGGTCACAATGAGCAGTTCTTC
J: TRBJ2-1
D: NA
V: TRBV12-3/TRBV12-4
size: NA

CDR3: CASSVDSFGNTGELFF
DNA: TGTGCCAGCAGCGTAGACTCCTTTGGCAACACCGGGGAGCTGTTTTTT
J: TRBJ2-2
D: NA
V: TRBV9
size: NA

CDR3: CASSTGKAYGYTF
DNA: TGTGCCAGCAGCACCGGGAAGGCCTATGGCTACACCTTC
J: TRBJ1-2
D: NA
V: TRBV7-9
size: NA

CDR3: CASSVDASRGNEQFF
DNA: TGTGCCAGCAGCGTAGATGCTAGCAGGGGCAATGAGCAGTTCTTC
J: TRBJ2-1
D: NA
V: TRBV9
size: few

CDR3: CASSLEQGGIQYF
DNA: TGTGCCAGCAGTTTAGAACAGGGTGGCATTCAGTACTTC
J: TRBJ2-4
D: NA
V: TRBV27
size: NA

CDR3: CASSLASSGGYNEQFF
DNA: TGTGCCAGCAGCTTAGCGAGTAGCGGGGGGTACAATGAGCAGTTCTTC
J: TRBJ2-1
D: TRBD2
V: TRBV7-2
size: NA

CDR3: CASSLFNQPQHF
DNA: TGTGCCAGCAGTTTATTTAATCAGCCCCAGCATTTT
J: TRBJ1-5
D: NA
V: TRBV12-3/TRBV12-4
size: NA

CDR3: CASSLERGFYNEQFF
DNA: TGTGCCAGCAGCTTAGAACGGGGTTTCTACAATGAGCAGTTCTTC
J: TRBJ2-1
D: NA
V: TRBV11-2
size: once

CDR3: CASSFRASAHTDTQYF
DNA: TGTGCCAGCAGTTTTCGGGCTAGCGCCCACACGGATACGCAGTATTTT
J: TRBJ2-3
D: NA
V: TRBV12-3/TRBV12-4
size: few

CDR3: CASSLGPAGVRDTQYF
DNA: TGTGCCAGCAGCTTAGGCCCAGCGGGAGTTCGAGATACGCAGTATTTT
J: TRBJ2-3
D: TRBD2
V: TRBV7-6
size: NA

CDR3: CSASRGSGADYNEQFF
DNA: TGCAGTGCTAGTCGGGGAAGCGGAGCGGACTACAATGAGCAGTTCTTC
J: TRBJ2-1
D: NA
V: TRBV20-1
size: few

CDR3: CATIPRGGEQYF
DNA: TGTGCCACCATTCCGAGGGGGGGAGAGCAGTACTTC
J: TRBJ2-7
D: NA
V: TRBV6-5
size: NA

CDR3: CSARDGGTATDTQYF
DNA: TGCAGTGCTAGAGATGGGGGGACGGCCACAGATACGCAGTATTTT
J: TRBJ2-3
D: NA
V: TRBV20-1
size: NA

CDR3: CASSSHGYEQYF
DNA: TGTGCCAGCAGTTCCCACGGTTACGAGCAGTACTTC
J: TRBJ2-7
D: NA
V: TRBV25-1
size: many

CDR3: CASSYSAGSYEQYF
DNA: TGTGCCAGCAGTTACTCGGCCGGCTCCTACGAGCAGTACTTC
J: TRBJ2-7
D: NA
V: TRBV6-5
size: few

CDR3: CASAELFRGSYEQYF
DNA: TGTGCCAGCGCCGAATTGTTTAGGGGGAGCTACGAGCAGTACTTC
J: TRBJ2-7
D: NA
V: TRBV27
size: NA

CDR3: CASSSPRGIDTIYF
DNA: TGTGCCAGCTCATCACCCCGGGGAATTGACACCATATATTTT
J: TRBJ1-3
D: NA
V: TRBV18
size: NA

CDR3: CASSLVPPNQANTEAFF
DNA: TGCGCCAGCAGCTTGGTCCCACCGAACCAGGCGAACACTGAAGCTTTCTTT
J: TRBJ1-1
D: NA
V: TRBV5-1
size: few

CDR3: CASSRKTGPNTEAFF
DNA: TGTGCCAGCAGTCGGAAGACAGGGCCGAACACTGAAGCTTTCTTT
J: TRBJ1-1
D: TRBD1
V: TRBV12-3/TRBV12-4
size: NA

CDR3: CSASSGPQETQYF
DNA: TGCAGTGCTAGCTCCGGGCCCCAAGAGACCCAGTACTTC
J: TRBJ2-5
D: NA
V: TRBV20-1
size: NA

CDR3: CASSVSAASGTDTQYF
DNA: TGTGCCAGCAGTGTATCAGCGGCCTCGGGCACAGATACGCAGTATTTT
J: TRBJ2-3
D: NA
V: TRBV6-4
size: few

CDR3: CSAKRGRGFTDTQYF
DNA: TGCAGTGCCAAAAGGGGCAGGGGTTTTACAGATACGCAGTATTTT
J: TRBJ2-3
D: NA
V: TRBV20-1
size: NA

CDR3: CASSQVRGNEQFF
DNA: TGCGCCAGCAGCCAGGTCAGGGGGAATGAGCAGTTCTTC
J: TRBJ2-1
D: TRBD1
V: TRBV4-1
size: NA

CDR3: CASRTQGAITDTQYF
DNA: TGTGCCAGCAGGACTCAGGGGGCTATCACAGATACGCAGTATTTT
J: TRBJ2-3
D: TRBD1
V: TRBV6-2/TRBV6-3
size: NA

CDR3: CAIKGGFAGANVLTF
DNA: TGTGCCATCAAAGGAGGGTTCGCTGGGGCCAACGTCCTGACTTTC
J: TRBJ2-6
D: NA
V: TRBV10-3
size: NA

CDR3: CASSQVWITGGELFF
DNA: TGTGCCAGCAGCCAAGTATGGATTACGGGCGGGGAGCTGTTTTTT
J: TRBJ2-2
D: NA
V: TRBV3-1
size: NA

CDR3: CASSQVGRLPYEQYF
DNA: TGTGCCAGCAGCCAAGTCGGGCGTCTCCCCTACGAGCAGTACTTC
J: TRBJ2-7
D: NA
V: TRBV14
size: NA

CDR3: CASSLGALGTEAFF
DNA: TGTGCCAGCAGCTTGGGCGCTCTGGGCACTGAAGCTTTCTTT
J: TRBJ1-1
D: NA
V: TRBV5-4
size: NA

CDR3: CASSLSLRWANYGYTF
DNA: TGTGCCAGCAGTTTATCTCTTCGATGGGCGAACTATGGCTACACCTTC
J: TRBJ1-2
D: NA
V: TRBV27
size: few

CDR3: CASSSPLASYEQYF
DNA: TGCGCCAGCAGCTCCCCGCTAGCCTCCTACGAGCAGTACTTC
J: TRBJ2-7
D: NA
V: TRBV5-1
size: few

CDR3: CASKVGRSTDTQYF
DNA: TGTGCCAGCAAAGTGGGTAGGAGCACAGATACGCAGTATTTT
J: TRBJ2-3
D: NA
V: TRBV12-3/TRBV12-4
size: many

CDR3: CASSLVRGTGADTQYF
DNA: TGTGCCAGCAGCTTAGTTCGTGGGACAGGGGCAGATACGCAGTATTTT
J: TRBJ2-3
D: TRBD1
V: TRBV7-8
size: few

CDR3: CASSHHSYEQYF
DNA: TGTGCCAGCAGCCACCACTCTTACGAGCAGTACTTC
J: TRBJ2-7
D: NA
V: TRBV7-2
size: few

CDR3: CSVADRGISDTQYF
DNA: TGCAGCGTGGCAGACAGGGGGATCTCAGATACGCAGTATTTT
J: TRBJ2-3
D: TRBD1
V: TRBV29-1
size: NA

CDR3: CASSLSQWGYNEQFF
DNA: TGTGCCAGCAGCTTAAGTCAATGGGGGTACAATGAGCAGTTCTTC
J: TRBJ2-1
D: NA
V: TRBV7-9
size: few

CDR3: CASSSVPTGSDYEQYF
DNA: TGTGCCAGCAGCTCGGTCCCGACAGGGAGCGACTACGAGCAGTACTTC
J: TRBJ2-7
D: TRBD1
V: TRBV7-9
size: few

CDR3: CSAWTEADQPQHF
DNA: TGCAGTGCTTGGACAGAAGCAGATCAGCCCCAGCATTTT
J: TRBJ1-5
D: NA
V: TRBV20-1
size: NA

CDR3: CASGFSIIGEQFF
DNA: TGTGCCAGCGGGTTCTCTATTATTGGTGAGCAGTTCTTC
J: TRBJ2-1
D: NA
V: TRBV27
size: NA

CDR3: CASRSSGLAGVGKTQYF
DNA: TGTGCCAGCAGATCATCGGGACTAGCGGGGGTTGGAAAGACCCAGTACTTC
J: TRBJ2-5
D: TRBD2
V: TRBV7-2
size: many

CDR3: CASSQFGPAEQFF
DNA: TGTGCCAGCAGCCAATTCGGGCCCGCGGAGCAGTTCTTC
J: TRBJ2-1
D: NA
V: TRBV14
size: few

CDR3: CASSLGTYTEAFF
DNA: TGTGCCAGCAGCCTAGGGACGTACACTGAAGCTTTCTTT
J: TRBJ1-1
D: NA
V: TRBV3-1
size: NA

CDR3: CASKTVGGANVLTF
DNA: TGTGCCAGCAAGACAGTGGGGGGGGCCAACGTCCTGACTTTC
J: TRBJ2-6
D: NA
V: TRBV6-5
size: few

CDR3: CATSLPGRANTQYF
DNA: TGTGCCACCAGTCTCCCCGGAAGGGCAAATACGCAGTATTTT
J: TRBJ2-3
D: NA
V: TRBV24-1
size: NA

CDR3: CSARPPAGGRYEQYF
DNA: TGCAGTGCCCGTCCCCCAGCGGGAGGCCGCTACGAGCAGTACTTC
J: TRBJ2-7
D: TRBD2
V: TRBV20-1
size: NA

CDR3: CASSLVEGVETQYF
DNA: TGTGCCAGCAGCTTGGTTGAGGGAGTGGAGACCCAGTACTTC
J: TRBJ2-5
D: NA
V: TRBV5-4
size: NA

CDR3: CASNPVKNTEAFF
DNA: TGTGCCAGCAACCCAGTGAAGAACACTGAAGCTTTCTTT
J: TRBJ1-1
D: NA
V: TRBV2
size: few

CDR3: CASSRSTTNEKLFF
DNA: TGCGCCAGCAGCCGCAGCACAACTAATGAAAAACTGTTTTTT
J: TRBJ1-4
D: NA
V: TRBV5-1
size: NA

CDR3: CASSPRTARDTEAFF
DNA: TGTGCCAGCAGTCCCCGGACAGCCAGGGACACTGAAGCTTTCTTT
J: TRBJ1-1
D: NA
V: TRBV12-3/TRBV12-4
size: few

CDR3: CASSLRAGATEAFF
DNA: TGTGCCAGCAGTTTAAGAGCAGGGGCCACTGAAGCTTTCTTT
J: TRBJ1-1
D: NA
V: TRBV12-3/TRBV12-4
size: few